The rows below give T cell receptor beta chains drawn from one sample of a study of early T cells in non-severe SARS-CoV-2 infection. TCRdb processed the 5' RACE reads anew with MiXCR; each CDR3 protein has one entry. The data hold some 61,000 distinct CDR3 sequences, with approximately 8% observed a single time. Sequenced material: whole blood, taken at baseline. The receptors originated from an adult who was a healthcare worker with PCR-confirmed SARS-CoV-2 infection or an uninfected control (not recorded which). Each CDR3 is given with its conserved first and last residue. Each record gives: D gene, clone size, J gene, V gene, CDR3 protein, CDR3 DNA. A D gene is named only where the DNA matches it firmly. The size of a clone is reported for some rows only, either as once, few or many, or as a class for expanded clones.

TRBD1 NA TRBJ2-6 TRBV10-3 CAHAGQGASGANVLTF TGTGCCCACGCGGGACAGGGGGCGTCTGGGGCCAACGTCCTGACTTTC
TRBD1 NA TRBJ2-5 TRBV5-6 CATQTGGLRETQYF TGTGCCACCCAGACAGGGGGGCTCAGAGAGACCCAGTACTTC
NA NA TRBJ1-2 TRBV5-1 CASSFGPIYGYTF TGCGCCAGCAGCTTTGGACCGATCTATGGCTACACCTTC
NA NA TRBJ1-1 TRBV5-1 CASSLVNLMNTEAFF TGCGCCAGCAGCTTGGTGAACCTCATGAACACTGAAGCTTTCTTT
TRBD1 NA TRBJ2-7 TRBV29-1 CSVVGQGGEQYF TGCAGCGTTGTGGGACAGGGCGGGGAGCAGTACTTC
TRBD1 NA TRBJ1-3 TRBV18 CASSTLQGASGNTIYF TGTGCCAGCTCAACGCTACAGGGGGCGAGCGGAAACACCATATATTTT
NA medium-sized TRBJ2-6 TRBV29-1 CSVSQAAGANVLTF TGCAGCGTTTCTCAGGCGGCCGGGGCCAACGTCCTGACTTTC
NA NA TRBJ1-1 TRBV27 CASRPGPRVAEAFF TGTGCCAGCAGGCCGGGACCCCGAGTGGCTGAAGCTTTCTTT
NA NA TRBJ1-2 TRBV11-2 CASSPSLGPLGVGF TGTGCCAGCAGCCCGAGCCTGGGCCCCCTTGGAGTTGGCTTC
NA NA TRBJ2-7 TRBV5-6 CASSLDLSYEQYF TGTGCCAGCAGCTTAGACCTCTCCTACGAGCAGTACTTC
NA many TRBJ2-6 TRBV6-5 CASSYAGKANGANVLTF TGTGCCAGCAGTTACGCGGGGAAAGCGAACGGGGCCAACGTCCTGACTTTC
NA many TRBJ2-7 TRBV2 CASSEQGPAYEQYF TGTGCCAGCAGTGAGCAGGGGCCGGCTTACGAGCAGTACTTC
NA few TRBJ1-4 TRBV20-1 CSARDHGAGVGEKLFF TGCAGTGCTAGAGATCACGGGGCAGGGGTAGGGGAAAAACTGTTTTTT
TRBD2 few TRBJ2-2 TRBV29-1 CSAGLENTGELFF TGCAGCGCGGGACTAGAGAACACCGGGGAGCTGTTTTTT
TRBD2 many TRBJ2-5 TRBV7-9 CASRLAQETQYF TGTGCCAGCCGACTAGCGCAAGAGACCCAGTACTTC
NA NA TRBJ2-3 TRBV6-6 CASRGEGYTDTQYF TGTGCCAGCAGGGGAGAGGGGTACACAGATACGCAGTATTTT
NA many TRBJ2-6 TRBV6-2/TRBV6-3 CASSYSSGANVLTF TGTGCCAGCAGTTACAGCTCTGGGGCCAACGTCCTGACTTTC
NA many TRBJ1-2 TRBV6-1 CASSESGEYGYTF TGTGCCAGCAGTGAATCAGGGGAGTATGGCTACACCTTC
NA many TRBJ2-3 TRBV29-1 CSVTPVPTDTQYF TGCAGCGTGACACCAGTGCCCACAGATACGCAGTATTTT
TRBD1 few TRBJ1-6 TRBV7-9 CASSSDRRGYNSPLHF TGTGCCAGCAGCTCGGACAGGAGGGGTTATAATTCACCCCTCCACTTT
NA many TRBJ2-1 TRBV7-9 CASSLYGGAYNEQFF TGTGCCAGCAGCTTATACGGCGGGGCCTACAATGAGCAGTTCTTC
NA many TRBJ2-7 TRBV6-5 CASRTGPILGEQYF TGTGCCAGCAGGACAGGACCTATCCTTGGCGAGCAGTACTTC
NA NA TRBJ1-4 TRBV29-1 CSVGRKGQGGEKLFF TGCAGCGTTGGACGAAAAGGGCAGGGAGGTGAAAAACTGTTTTTT
TRBD2 few TRBJ2-3 TRBV7-7 CASSLGLAGTDTQYF TGTGCTAGCAGCCTGGGACTAGCGGGAACAGATACGCAGTATTTT
TRBD2 many TRBJ2-7 TRBV10-3 CAITHSGGSYEQYF TGTGCCATCACCCATAGCGGGGGCTCCTACGAGCAGTACTTC
NA few TRBJ2-1 TRBV5-4 CASSPVGVSYNEQFF TGTGCCAGCAGCCCCGTAGGCGTCTCCTACAATGAGCAGTTCTTC
TRBD1 few TRBJ2-1 TRBV29-1 CSVIRDRVNEQFF TGCAGCGTCATCCGGGACAGGGTTAATGAGCAGTTCTTC
NA NA TRBJ2-7 TRBV12-3/TRBV12-4 CASSRKGRTYEQYF TGTGCCAGCAGCCGAAAGGGCAGAACCTACGAGCAGTACTTC
NA NA TRBJ2-7 TRBV6-5 CASSYEAGRRYEQYF TGTGCCAGCAGTTACGAAGCAGGGAGGAGATACGAGCAGTACTTC
NA NA TRBJ1-2 TRBV5-6 CASSSGPDYGYTF TGTGCCAGCAGCTCGGGACCCGACTATGGCTACACCTTC
NA few TRBJ2-2 TRBV6-5 CASSYEGIGELFF TGTGCCAGCAGTTATGAGGGAATCGGGGAGCTGTTTTTT
TRBD1 NA TRBJ1-4 TRBV4-1 CASSQPGQGIEKLFF TGCGCCAGCAGCCAACCGGGACAGGGGATTGAAAAACTGTTTTTT
TRBD2 few TRBJ2-3 TRBV10-3 CATTRLAGGPDTQYF TGTGCCACCACCAGACTAGCGGGAGGGCCAGATACGCAGTATTTT
NA NA TRBJ2-7 TRBV2 CASSVSYEQYF TGTGCCAGCAGTGTAAGCTACGAGCAGTACTTC
NA few TRBJ2-1 TRBV6-1 CASLSYNEQFF TGTGCCAGCCTCTCCTACAATGAGCAGTTCTTC
NA many TRBJ1-2 TRBV7-9 CASSQHGSNYGYTF TGTGCCAGCAGCCAACACGGATCTAACTATGGCTACACCTTC
TRBD1 few TRBJ2-5 TRBV12-3/TRBV12-4 CASSAGTGFSETQYF TGTGCCAGCAGTGCCGGGACAGGGTTCTCGGAGACCCAGTACTTC
TRBD2 few TRBJ2-2 TRBV11-3 CASSEESSGRITGELFF TGTGCCAGCAGCGAAGAGTCTAGCGGGAGGATCACCGGGGAGCTGTTTTTT
NA few TRBJ2-2 TRBV12-3/TRBV12-4 CASSLGGARPAIGELFF TGTGCCAGCAGTTTAGGGGGGGCGCGACCGGCGATCGGGGAGCTGTTTTTT
TRBD1 NA TRBJ2-7 TRBV5-4 CASTAGGSIGPYEQYF TGTGCCAGCACCGCAGGGGGCTCGATCGGGCCCTACGAGCAGTACTTC
NA NA TRBJ2-5 TRBV11-2 CASSSPGGAETQYF TGTGCCAGCAGCTCCCCCGGGGGTGCGGAGACCCAGTACTTC
NA few TRBJ1-1 TRBV6-4 CASSYRLDTEAFF TGTGCCAGCTCTTACCGGTTAGACACTGAAGCTTTCTTT
TRBD1 many TRBJ1-5 TRBV30 CAWSFAQGAPSNQPQHF TGTGCCTGGAGTTTCGCCCAGGGGGCGCCGAGCAATCAGCCCCAGCATTTT
TRBD1 NA TRBJ1-2 TRBV11-3 CASSLGLHRGPNGYTF TGTGCCAGCAGCTTAGGACTTCACAGGGGGCCAAATGGCTACACCTTC
NA NA TRBJ1-3 TRBV12-3/TRBV12-4 CASSFTKGFAGNTIYF TGTGCCAGCAGTTTCACCAAGGGGTTCGCTGGAAACACCATATATTTT
NA NA TRBJ1-2 TRBV12-5 CASAQQGGYGYTF TGTGCTAGTGCCCAACAGGGAGGCTATGGCTACACCTTC
NA few TRBJ1-4 TRBV18 CASSYEDRLNEKLFF TGTGCCAGCTCATATGAGGACAGACTTAATGAAAAACTGTTTTTT